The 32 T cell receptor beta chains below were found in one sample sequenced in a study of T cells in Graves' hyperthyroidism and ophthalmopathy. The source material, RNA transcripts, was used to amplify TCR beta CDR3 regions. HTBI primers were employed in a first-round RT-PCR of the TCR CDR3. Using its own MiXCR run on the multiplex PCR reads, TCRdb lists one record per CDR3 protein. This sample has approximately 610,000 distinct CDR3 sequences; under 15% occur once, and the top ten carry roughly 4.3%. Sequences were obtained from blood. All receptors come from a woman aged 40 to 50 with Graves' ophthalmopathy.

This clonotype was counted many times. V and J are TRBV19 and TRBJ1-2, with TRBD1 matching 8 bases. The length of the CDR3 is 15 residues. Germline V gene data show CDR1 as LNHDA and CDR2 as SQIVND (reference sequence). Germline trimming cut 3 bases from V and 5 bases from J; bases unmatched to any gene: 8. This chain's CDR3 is CASSMEWTGIYGYTF. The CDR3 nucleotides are TGTGCCAGTAGTATGGAGTGGACAGGGATTTATGGCTACACCTTC. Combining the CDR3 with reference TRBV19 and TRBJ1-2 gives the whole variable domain DGGITQSPKYLFRKEGQNVTLSCEQNLNHDAMYWYRQDPGQGLRLIYYSQIVNDFQKGDIAEGYSVSREKKESFPLTVTSAQKNPTAFYLCASSMEWTGIYGYTFGSGTRLTVV.

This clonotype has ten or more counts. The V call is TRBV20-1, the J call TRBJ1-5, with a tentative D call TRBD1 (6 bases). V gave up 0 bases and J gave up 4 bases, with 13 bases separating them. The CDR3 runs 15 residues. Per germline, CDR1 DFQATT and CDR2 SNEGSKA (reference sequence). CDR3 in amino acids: CSARDRDTMNQPQHF. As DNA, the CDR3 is TGCAGTGCTAGAGACAGGGACACTATGAATCAGCCCCAGCATTTT.

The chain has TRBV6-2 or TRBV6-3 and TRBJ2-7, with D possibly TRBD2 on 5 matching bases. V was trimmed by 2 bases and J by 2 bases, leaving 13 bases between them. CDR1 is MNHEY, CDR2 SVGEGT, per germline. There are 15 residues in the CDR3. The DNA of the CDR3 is TGTGCCAGCAGTTACGGGGAGACCTCGACCTACGAGCAGTACTTC. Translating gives CASSYGETSTYEQYF.

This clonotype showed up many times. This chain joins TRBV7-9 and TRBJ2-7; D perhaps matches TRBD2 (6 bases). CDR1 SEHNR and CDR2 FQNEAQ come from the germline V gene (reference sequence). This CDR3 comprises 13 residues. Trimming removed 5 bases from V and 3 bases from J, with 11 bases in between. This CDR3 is CASSISGNYEQYF. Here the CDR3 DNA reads TGTGCCAGCAGCATTAGCGGAAACTACGAGCAGTACTTC.

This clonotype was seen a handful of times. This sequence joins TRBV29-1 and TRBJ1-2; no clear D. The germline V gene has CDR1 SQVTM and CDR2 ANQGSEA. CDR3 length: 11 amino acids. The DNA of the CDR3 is TGCAGTGTGCCCCGGGGATATGGCTACACCTTC. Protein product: CSVPRGYGYTF. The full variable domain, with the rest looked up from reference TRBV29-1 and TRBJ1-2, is SAVISQKPSRDICQRGTSLTIQCQVDSQVTMMFWYRQQPGQSLTLIATANQGSEATYESGFVIDKFPISRPNLTFSTLTVSNMSPEDSSIYLCSVPRGYGYTFGSGTRLTVV.

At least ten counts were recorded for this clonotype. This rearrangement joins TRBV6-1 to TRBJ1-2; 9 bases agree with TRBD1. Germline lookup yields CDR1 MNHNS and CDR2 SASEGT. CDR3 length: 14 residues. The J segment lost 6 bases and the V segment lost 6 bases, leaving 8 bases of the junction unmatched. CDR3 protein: CASSGTGGLDGYTF. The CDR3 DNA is TGTGCCAGCAGCGGAACAGGGGGCCTGGATGGCTACACCTTC.

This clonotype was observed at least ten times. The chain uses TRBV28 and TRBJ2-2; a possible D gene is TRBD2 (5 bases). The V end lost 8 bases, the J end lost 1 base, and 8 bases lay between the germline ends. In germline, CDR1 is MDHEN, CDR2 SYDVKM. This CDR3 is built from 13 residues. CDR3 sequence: CASVAGNTGELFF. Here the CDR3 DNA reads TGTGCCAGCGTGGCGGGGAACACCGGGGAGCTGTTTTTT.

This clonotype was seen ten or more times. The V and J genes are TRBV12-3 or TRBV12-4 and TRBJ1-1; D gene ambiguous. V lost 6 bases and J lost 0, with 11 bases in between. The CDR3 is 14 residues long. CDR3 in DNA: TGTGCCAGCAGCCGAGGACGGGTGAACACTGAAGCTTTCTTT. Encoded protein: CASSRGRVNTEAFF.

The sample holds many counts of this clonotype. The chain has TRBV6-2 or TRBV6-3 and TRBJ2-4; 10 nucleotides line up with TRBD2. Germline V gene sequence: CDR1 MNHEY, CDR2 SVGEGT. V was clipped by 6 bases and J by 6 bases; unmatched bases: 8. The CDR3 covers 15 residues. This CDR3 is CASRHLAGAINIQYF. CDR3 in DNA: TGTGCCAGCAGACACCTAGCGGGAGCGATAAACATTCAGTACTTC.

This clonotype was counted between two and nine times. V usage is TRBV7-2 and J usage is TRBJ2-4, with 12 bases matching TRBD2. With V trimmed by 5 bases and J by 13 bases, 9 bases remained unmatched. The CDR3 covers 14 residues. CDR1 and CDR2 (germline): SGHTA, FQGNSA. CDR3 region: CASSPELAGGEQYF. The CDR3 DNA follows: TGTGCCAGCAGCCCAGAACTAGCGGGGGGCGAACAGTACTTC.

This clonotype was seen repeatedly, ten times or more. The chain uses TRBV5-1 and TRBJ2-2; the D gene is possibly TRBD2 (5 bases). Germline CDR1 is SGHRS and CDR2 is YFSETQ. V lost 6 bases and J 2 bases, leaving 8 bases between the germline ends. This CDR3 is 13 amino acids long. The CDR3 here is CASMSGNTGELFF. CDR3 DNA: TGCGCCAGCATGAGCGGAAACACCGGGGAGCTGTTTTTT.

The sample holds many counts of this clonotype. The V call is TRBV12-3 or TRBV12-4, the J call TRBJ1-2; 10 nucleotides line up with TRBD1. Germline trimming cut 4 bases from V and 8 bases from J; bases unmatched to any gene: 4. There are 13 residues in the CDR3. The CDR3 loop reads CASSYGTGDGYTF. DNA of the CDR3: TGTGCCAGCAGTTATGGGACAGGGGACGGCTACACCTTC.

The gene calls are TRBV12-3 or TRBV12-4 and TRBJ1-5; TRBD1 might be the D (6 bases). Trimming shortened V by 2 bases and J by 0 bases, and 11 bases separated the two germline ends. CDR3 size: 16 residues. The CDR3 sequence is CASSLFWTDSNQPQHF. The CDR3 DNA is TGTGCCAGCAGTTTATTTTGGACAGATAGCAATCAGCCCCAGCATTTT.

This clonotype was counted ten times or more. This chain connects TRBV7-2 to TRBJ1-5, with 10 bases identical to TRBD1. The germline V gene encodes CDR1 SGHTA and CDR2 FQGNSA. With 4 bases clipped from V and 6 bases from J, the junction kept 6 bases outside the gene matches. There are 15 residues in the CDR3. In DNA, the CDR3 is TGTGCCAGCAGCTCCGGACAGGGGGAAAGTCAGCCCCAGCATTTT. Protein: CASSSGQGESQPQHF.

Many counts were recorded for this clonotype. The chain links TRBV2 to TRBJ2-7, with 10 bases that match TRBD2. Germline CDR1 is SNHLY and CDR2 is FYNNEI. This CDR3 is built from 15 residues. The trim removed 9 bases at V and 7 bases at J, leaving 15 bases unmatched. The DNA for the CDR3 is TGTGCCAGTCTAGCGGGAGTCTCCCCTGACGGAGAGCAGTACTTC. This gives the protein CASLAGVSPDGEQYF.

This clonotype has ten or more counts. The CDR3: CASTAGSYGYTF. The DNA of the CDR3 is TGTGCCAGCACCGCCGGGAGCTATGGCTACACCTTC. The chain employs TRBV12-3 or TRBV12-4 and TRBJ1-2; D is unclear. V dropped 7 bases and J dropped 4 bases, with 10 bases sitting between them. The CDR3 has 12 amino acids.

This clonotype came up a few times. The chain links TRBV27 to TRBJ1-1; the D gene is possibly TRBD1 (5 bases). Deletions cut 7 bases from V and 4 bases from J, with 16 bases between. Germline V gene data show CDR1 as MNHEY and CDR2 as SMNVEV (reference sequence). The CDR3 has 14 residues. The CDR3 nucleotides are TGTGCCAGCATGGCCCTGGCGGGGGGCACTGAAGCTTTCTTT. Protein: CASMALAGGTEAFF.

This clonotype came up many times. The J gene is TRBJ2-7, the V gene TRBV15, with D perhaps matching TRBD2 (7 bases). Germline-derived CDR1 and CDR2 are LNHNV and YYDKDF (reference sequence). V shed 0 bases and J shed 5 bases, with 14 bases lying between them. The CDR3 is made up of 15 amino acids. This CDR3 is CATSRDQGGGNEQYF. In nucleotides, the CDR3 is TGTGCCACCAGCAGAGATCAAGGGGGGGGGAACGAGCAGTACTTC.

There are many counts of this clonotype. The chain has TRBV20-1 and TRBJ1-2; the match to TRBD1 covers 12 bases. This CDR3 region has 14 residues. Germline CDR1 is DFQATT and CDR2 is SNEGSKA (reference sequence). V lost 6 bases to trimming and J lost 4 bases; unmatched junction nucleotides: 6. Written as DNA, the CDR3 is TGCAGTGCGAGATTGGGACAGGGGGCCTATGGCTACACCTTC. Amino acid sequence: CSARLGQGAYGYTF.

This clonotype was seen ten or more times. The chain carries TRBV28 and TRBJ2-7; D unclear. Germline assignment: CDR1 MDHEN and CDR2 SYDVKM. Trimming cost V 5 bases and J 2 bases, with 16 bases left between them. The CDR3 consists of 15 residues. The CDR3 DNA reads TGTGCCAGCAGTACCCAGGCAGGAAACGCCTACGAGCAGTACTTC. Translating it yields CASSTQAGNAYEQYF.

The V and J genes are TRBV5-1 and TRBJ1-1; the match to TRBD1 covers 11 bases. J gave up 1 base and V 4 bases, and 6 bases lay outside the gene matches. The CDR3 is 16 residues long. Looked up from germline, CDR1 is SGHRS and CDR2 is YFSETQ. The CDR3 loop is CASSTGQGARNTEAFF. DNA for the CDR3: TGCGCCAGCAGCACCGGACAGGGGGCAAGGAACACTGAAGCTTTCTTT.

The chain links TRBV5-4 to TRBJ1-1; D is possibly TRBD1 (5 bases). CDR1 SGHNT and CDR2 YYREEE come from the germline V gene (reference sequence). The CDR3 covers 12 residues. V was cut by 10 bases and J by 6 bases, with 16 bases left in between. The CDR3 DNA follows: TGTGCCTGGGGGATCGGGCGACCTGAAGCTTTCTTT. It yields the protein CAWGIGRPEAFF.

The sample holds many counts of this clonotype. This CDR3 reads CSVEDRDDEAFF. CDR3 DNA: TGCAGCGTCGAGGACAGGGATGATGAAGCTTTCTTT. J is TRBJ1-1 and V is TRBV29-1; 8 positions match TRBD1. Germline CDR1 and CDR2: SQVTM and ANQGSEA. The CDR3 sequence is 12 residues long. Trimming cost V 6 bases and J 7 bases; bases outside gene matches: 7.

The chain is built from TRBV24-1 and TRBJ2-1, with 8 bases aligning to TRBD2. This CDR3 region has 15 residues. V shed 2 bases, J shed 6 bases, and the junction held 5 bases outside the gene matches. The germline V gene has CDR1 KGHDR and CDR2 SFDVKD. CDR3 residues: CATSDSPTSVNEQFF. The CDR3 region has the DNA TGTGCCACCAGTGATTCACCGACTAGCGTCAATGAGCAGTTCTTC.

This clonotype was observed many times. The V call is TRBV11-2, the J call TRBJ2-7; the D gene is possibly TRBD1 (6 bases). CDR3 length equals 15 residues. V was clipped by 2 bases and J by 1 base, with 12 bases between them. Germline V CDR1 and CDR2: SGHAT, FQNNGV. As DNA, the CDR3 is TGTGCCAGCAGCTTAATCGACAGGTTTTCCTACGAGCAGTACTTC. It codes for CASSLIDRFSYEQYF.

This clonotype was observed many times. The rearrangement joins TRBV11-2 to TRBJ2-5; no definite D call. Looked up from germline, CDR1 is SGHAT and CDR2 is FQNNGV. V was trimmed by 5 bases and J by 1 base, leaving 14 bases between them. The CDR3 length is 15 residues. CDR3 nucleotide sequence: TGTGCCAGCAGCGCCGAGCCGGGCCTCCAAGAGACCCAGTACTTC. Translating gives CASSAEPGLQETQYF. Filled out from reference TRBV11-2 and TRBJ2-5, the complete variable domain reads EAGVAQSPRYKIIEKRQSVAFWCNPISGHATLYWYQQILGQGPKLLIQFQNNGVVDDSQLPKDRFSAERLKGVDSTLKIQPAKLEDSAVYLCASSAEPGLQETQYFGPGTRLLVL.

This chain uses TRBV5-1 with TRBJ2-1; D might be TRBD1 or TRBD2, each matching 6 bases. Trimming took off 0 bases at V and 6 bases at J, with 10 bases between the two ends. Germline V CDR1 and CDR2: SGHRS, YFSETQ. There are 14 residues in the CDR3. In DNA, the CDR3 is TGCGCCAGCAGCTTGGACGGGGGCGGCAATGAGCAGTTCTTC. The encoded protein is CASSLDGGGNEQFF. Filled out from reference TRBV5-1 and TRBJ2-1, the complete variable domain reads KAGVTQTPRYLIKTRGQQVTLSCSPISGHRSVSWYQQTPGQGLQFLFEYFSETQRNKGNFPGRFSGRQFSNSRSEMNVSTLELGDSALYLCASSLDGGGNEQFFGPGTRLTVL.

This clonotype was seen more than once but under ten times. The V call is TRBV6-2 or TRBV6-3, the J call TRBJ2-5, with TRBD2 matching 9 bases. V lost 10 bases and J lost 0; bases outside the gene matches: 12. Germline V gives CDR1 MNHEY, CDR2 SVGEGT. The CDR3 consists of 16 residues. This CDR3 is CATSPRLAAHQETQYF. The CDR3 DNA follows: TGTGCCACTTCACCCCGACTAGCGGCCCACCAAGAGACCCAGTACTTC.

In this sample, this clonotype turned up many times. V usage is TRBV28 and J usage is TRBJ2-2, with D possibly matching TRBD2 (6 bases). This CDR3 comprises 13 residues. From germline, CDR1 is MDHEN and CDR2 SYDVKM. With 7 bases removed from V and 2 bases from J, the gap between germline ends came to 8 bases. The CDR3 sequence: CASMGTNTGELFF. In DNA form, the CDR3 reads TGTGCCAGCATGGGGACTAACACCGGGGAGCTGTTTTTT.

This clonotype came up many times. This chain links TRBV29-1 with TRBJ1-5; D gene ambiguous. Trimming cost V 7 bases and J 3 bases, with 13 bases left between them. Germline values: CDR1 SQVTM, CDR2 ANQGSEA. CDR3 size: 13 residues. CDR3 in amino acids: CSGGDGYNQPQHF. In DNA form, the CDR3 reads TGCAGCGGGGGTGACGGGTACAATCAGCCCCAGCATTTT.

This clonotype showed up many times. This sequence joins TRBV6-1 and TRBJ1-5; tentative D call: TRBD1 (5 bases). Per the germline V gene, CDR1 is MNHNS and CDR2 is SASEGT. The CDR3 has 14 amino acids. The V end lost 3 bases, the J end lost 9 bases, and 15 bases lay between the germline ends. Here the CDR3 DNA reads TGTGCCAGCAGTGATCTAGGGGATGTGGGGCCCCAGCATTTT. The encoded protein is CASSDLGDVGPQHF.

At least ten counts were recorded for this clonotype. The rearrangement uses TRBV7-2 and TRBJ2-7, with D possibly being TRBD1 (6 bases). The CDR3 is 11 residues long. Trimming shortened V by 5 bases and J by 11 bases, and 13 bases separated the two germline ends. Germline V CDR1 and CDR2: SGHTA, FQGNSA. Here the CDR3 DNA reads TGTGCCAGCAGCCCCCACAGGGTGAAGTACTTC. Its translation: CASSPHRVKYF.